These 13 T cell receptor beta chains were sequenced from one sample in a study of vaccination effects on CD4 cells after COVID-19. No antigens are known for them. Sequencing was performed with immunoSEQ multiplex PCR; in TCRdb, only in-frame clones are kept and a portion is missing. The sample contains about 73,000 clones, roughly 79% of which appear only once. Antigen-specific CD4+ T cell clonotypes were called by their expansion after viral peptide-pool culture in ViraFEST. With more than 9 days of culture completed, CD4+ T cells were isolated. Vaccine recipients, nucleocapsid antibody negative, had no prior SARS-CoV-2 infection. The material sequenced was CD4+ T cells from PBMCs cultured with HCoV-NL63 spike peptides, taken before COVID-19 vaccination. The receptors here all came from a human donor who received a COVID-19 vaccine.

This chain links TRBV6-4 with TRBJ1-2; no clear D. V shed 2 bases and J shed 4 bases, with 14 bases lying between them. The CDR3 has 15 residues. The germline V gene has CDR1 MRHNA and CDR2 SNTAGT. The chain's CDR3 is CASSDGQRGIYGYTF. The CDR3 coding sequence is TGTGCCAGCAGTGACGGGCAACGTGGGATCTATGGCTACACCTTC.

This clone was seen once. The chain links TRBV4-1 to TRBJ2-5, with 11 positions matching TRBD1. Trimming at V came to 2 bases and at J to 1 base, leaving 6 bases not matched to a gene. The CDR3 is 17 residues long. Germline V lookup: CDR1 MGHRA, CDR2 YSYEKL. CDR3 amino acids: CASSQRTGTGGQETQYF. CDR3 DNA: TGCGCCAGCAGCCAACGCACCGGGACAGGGGGCCAAGAGACCCAGTACTTC.

This clone was seen a single time. The V call is TRBV19, the J call TRBJ2-3; D may be TRBD2 (5 bases). The CDR3 consists of 14 residues. V lost 7 bases, J lost 5 bases, and 16 bases lay in between. The germline V gene has CDR1 LNHDA and CDR2 SQIVND (reference sequence). The CDR3, as DNA: TGTGCCAGTACGGGTGGCGGGTCCGGAGATACGCAGTATTTT. Its translation: CASTGGGSGDTQYF.

The rearrangement joins TRBV9 to TRBJ2-2; D is undetermined. Germline CDR1 is SGDLS and CDR2 is YYNGEE. V was clipped by 1 base and J by 0 bases, with 4 bases between them. This CDR3 contains 14 residues. The CDR3 DNA reads as TGTGCCAGCAGCGTAAATACGAACACCGGGGAGCTGTTTTTT. It is translated as CASSVNTNTGELFF.

This clone was seen only a few times. The chain uses TRBV4-2 and TRBJ2-3, with 12 bases aligning to TRBD2. The CDR3 totals 16 residues. CDR1 and CDR2 (germline): LGHNA, YNFKEQ. The junction had 4 bases not matched to a gene; V was cut back by 4 bases and J by 2 bases. The CDR3 reads CASSPSGGAFTDTQYF. The DNA of the CDR3 is TGTGCCAGCAGCCCTAGCGGGGGGGCCTTCACAGATACGCAGTATTTT.

The V call is TRBV7-2, the J call TRBJ2-3; D ambiguous. The V gene's germline CDR1 is SGHTA and CDR2 FQGNSA. The CDR3 runs 12 residues. Between the trimmed V and J ends, which lost 5 bases and 5 bases, there was a span of 8 bases. For the CDR3, the DNA is TGTGCCAGCAGCCCTCACAGAGATACGCAGTATTTT. Its protein product is CASSPHRDTQYF.

The chain recombines TRBV2 with TRBJ2-5; 7 bases map to TRBD2. V trimming: 6 bases; J trimming: 8 bases; junction bases outside the gene matches: 15. The CDR3 runs 15 residues. CDR1 and CDR2 (germline): SNHLY, FYNNEI. The CDR3 protein is CASSLTRGTQGTQYF. DNA for the CDR3: TGTGCCAGCAGCCTGACGCGGGGGACCCAAGGAACCCAGTACTTC.

This chain connects TRBV6-5 to TRBJ1-6; 7 bases align to TRBD1. This CDR3 spans 15 amino acids. Unmatched junction bases numbered 4, after V lost 1 base and J lost 7 bases. Germline CDR1 MNHEY, CDR2 SVGAGI. The CDR3 reads CASSYFGTVNSPLHF. The CDR3 DNA reads TGTGCCAGCAGTTACTTCGGGACAGTAAATTCACCCCTCCACTTT.

The CDR3 here is CASSARQGENTEAFF. The CDR3 region has the DNA TGCGCCAGCAGCGCCAGACAGGGTGAGAACACTGAAGCTTTCTTT. The chain is built from TRBV5-1 and TRBJ1-1, with 7 bases identical to TRBD1. Germline V gene sequence: CDR1 SGHRS, CDR2 YFSETQ. The CDR3 runs 15 residues. V shed 4 bases and J 1 base; nucleotides not matched to a gene: 7.

The V call is TRBV5-6, the J call TRBJ1-2, with D perhaps TRBD1 (5 bases). Germline V gene lookup returns CDR1 SGHDT and CDR2 YYEEEE. Between the trimmed V and J ends, which lost 3 bases and 4 bases, there was a span of 13 bases. The CDR3 has 14 residues. The CDR3 here is CASSSSGTAYGYTF. The CDR3 DNA reads TGTGCCAGCAGCTCGTCTGGGACTGCCTATGGCTACACCTTC. Variable domain in full (rest from reference TRBV5-6 and TRBJ1-2): DAGVTQSPTHLIKTRGQQVTLRCSPKSGHDTVSWYQQALGQGPQFIFQYYEEEERQRGNFPDRFSGHQFPNYSSELNVNALLLGDSALYLCASSSSGTAYGYTFGSGTRLTVV.

This clone has more than one count but fewer than ten. The V call is TRBV7-2, the J call TRBJ1-5, with unresolved D. The CDR3 has 12 residues. Germline CDR1 is SGHTA and CDR2 is FQGNSA. Trimming took 5 bases from V and 7 from J, leaving 9 bases between them. This CDR3 reads CASSTRAQPQHF. The CDR3 bases are TGTGCCAGCAGCACCCGGGCCCAGCCCCAGCATTTT.

CDR3 nucleotide sequence: TGTGCCAGCAGTGAAGCGGGGATGCTGAGGTTGGGGCAGTTCTTC. Encoded protein: CASSEAGMLRLGQFF. The chain employs TRBV6-1 and TRBJ2-1; D is uncertain. The CDR3 runs 15 residues. Germline loops: CDR1 MNHNS, CDR2 SASEGT. V was clipped by 0 bases and J by 12 bases, with 18 bases between them.

The chain carries TRBV6-5 and TRBJ1-1, with a possible D match to TRBD1 (6 bases). This CDR3 spans 13 amino acids. The germline V gene encodes CDR1 MNHEY and CDR2 SVGAGI. V was clipped by 6 bases and J by 6 bases, with 14 bases between them. The CDR3 DNA follows: TGTGCCAGCAGCTTACAGGGCACTGCTGAAGCTTTCTTT. Protein sequence: CASSLQGTAEAFF.